This is a list of T cell receptor beta chains from one sample in a study of blood T cell repertoires in COVID-19. This table comes from immunoSEQ multiplex PCR, and its TCRdb copy is limited to in-frame clones, with some not included. The table shows around 38,000 clones, with around nine tenths occurring only once. Material for sequencing was peripheral blood. The receptors here all came from a man between 65 and 85 years old with acute or convalescent COVID-19. CDR3s include the opening cysteine and the closing phenylalanine or tryptophan. A D gene is named only where the DNA matches it firmly. A clone size is listed for some rows: how often the clone was seen (once, few, many), or a class if it is expanded.

d_call j_call clone_size v_call cdr3_nt cdr3_aa
- TRBJ2-7 - TRBV7-2 TGTGCCAGCAGCTTACTCCGCGGCTCACCCTACGAGCAGTACTTC CASSLLRGSPYEQYF
TRBD1 TRBJ1-3 few TRBV7-9 TGTGCCAGCAGCCAAGGACAGGCCGGCAGGAACACCATATATTTT CASSQGQAGRNTIYF
- TRBJ1-2 - TRBV6-2/TRBV6-3 TGTGCCAGCAGTCTCGGACACCGCTACTATACTAACTATGGCTACACCTTC CASSLGHRYYTNYGYTF
- TRBJ2-5 few TRBV15 TGTGCCACCAGCAGAGTCCTCAAGCGAGGAGAGACCCAGTACTTC CATSRVLKRGETQYF
TRBD1 TRBJ2-4 - TRBV6-1 TGTGCCAGCAGTGAGGACAGGGGGCGATTCGCATTATATCAGTACTTC CASSEDRGRFALYQYF
- TRBJ1-2 once TRBV6-2/TRBV6-3 TGTGCCAGCAGTTCCGCCCGCGGGAACAACTATGGCTACACCTTC CASSSARGNNYGYTF
- TRBJ1-2 - TRBV19 TGTGCCAGTAGTATACCCGGTGGAGGCTATGGCTACACCTTC CASSIPGGGYGYTF
- TRBJ1-6 - TRBV14 TGTGCCAGCAGCCAAGCTCCGTATTCACCCCTCCACTTT CASSQAPYSPLHF
- TRBJ2-7 once TRBV9 TGTGCCAGCAGCGTAACGGGAGCGGGCGAGCAGTACTTC CASSVTGAGEQYF
- TRBJ1-4 - TRBV4-3 TGCGCCAGCAGCCATTCGAGGCCCTATACGACCGAAAAACTGTTTTTT CASSHSRPYTTEKLFF
TRBD1 TRBJ1-5 few TRBV5-4 TGTGCCAGCAGCAGATCAGGGGGCGGGAGTCAGCCCCAGCATTTT CASSRSGGGSQPQHF
TRBD1 TRBJ1-4 once TRBV6-5 TGTGCCAGCATGGGGGACAGGGATGAAAAACTGTTTTTT CASMGDRDEKLFF
TRBD1 TRBJ1-4 - TRBV9 TGTGCCAGCAGCTCCCGGGACAGGGGGCTGATTAATGAAAAACTGTTTTTT CASSSRDRGLINEKLFF
TRBD1 TRBJ1-1 few TRBV3-1/TRBV3-2 TGTGCCAGCAGTTCGACAGGGTTCACTGAAGCTTTCTTT CASSSTGFTEAFF
TRBD1 TRBJ2-7 - TRBV24-1 TGTGCCACCAGTGATTCCGGGACAGGAGCCTACGAGCAGTACTTC CATSDSGTGAYEQYF
- TRBJ1-3 - TRBV12-3/TRBV12-4 TGTGCCAGCAGTTTACGGTTGAACACCATATATTTT CASSLRLNTIYF
TRBD1 TRBJ2-7 - TRBV5-5 TGTGCCAGCAGCTTGGTGACGGGACAGGGGTACGAGCAGTACTTC CASSLVTGQGYEQYF
- TRBJ1-2 once TRBV7-9 TGTGCCAGCAGCGATGACACTTATGGCTACACCTTC CASSDDTYGYTF
- TRBJ1-4 - TRBV15 TGTGCCACCAGCAGAGTTATGACGCCGGGTGAAAAACTGTTTTTT CATSRVMTPGEKLFF
- TRBJ2-2 - TRBV11-2 TGTGCCAGCAGCTTAGTGACCAGGGCCCCGAACACCGGGGAGCTGTTTTTT CASSLVTRAPNTGELFF
TRBD2 TRBJ2-3 once TRBV5-1 TGCGCCAGCAGTCTCTCACTAGCGGGGGGATCAGATACGCAGTATTTT CASSLSLAGGSDTQYF
- TRBJ2-5 - TRBV4-2 TGTGCCAGCAGCCAAGGTACAGGGCCCAAAGAGACCCAGTACTTC CASSQGTGPKETQYF
- TRBJ2-7 - TRBV5-1 TGCGCCAGCAGACTTGCCACAGGGCAGTACGAGCAGTACTTC CASRLATGQYEQYF
TRBD1 TRBJ1-6 once TRBV6-5 TGTGCCAGCAGCCTAGGGGGGACAGGGTTTTCACCCCTCCACTTT CASSLGGTGFSPLHF
TRBD1 TRBJ1-1 - TRBV24-1 TGTGCCACCAGTGCAGGACAGGGGGCGCGAGAAGCTGAAGCTTTCTTT CATSAGQGAREAEAFF
TRBD1 TRBJ1-1 - TRBV19 TGTGCCAGTAGTATTGGAGGGGACAGGGCCAGGACTGAAGCTTTCTTT CASSIGGDRARTEAFF
- TRBJ2-2 - TRBV29-1 TGCAGCGTCGCTGGCGGGGGCGCATTAAAGAACACCGGGGAGCTGTTTTTT CSVAGGGALKNTGELFF
TRBD1 TRBJ1-5 - TRBV19 TGTGCCAGTTCGGACAGGGAAAATCAGCCCCAGCATTTT CASSDRENQPQHF
- TRBJ1-1 - TRBV30 TGTGCCTGGATTTCCGACAGGATGAACACTGAAGCTTTCTTT CAWISDRMNTEAFF
- TRBJ1-5 - TRBV19 TGTGCCAGTAGTACAAGATATTCCGGGACATCTCTTAGCAATCAGCCCCAGCATTTT CASSTRYSGTSLSNQPQHF
- TRBJ1-1 - TRBV5-1 TGCGCCAGCAGCTGGACCGACAGGAACACTGAAGCTTTCTTT CASSWTDRNTEAFF
TRBD2 TRBJ2-1 - TRBV5-6 TGTGCCAGCAGCTTGGGGAGGGGTAGCGGGACCTCCTACAATGAGCAGTTCTTC CASSLGRGSGTSYNEQFF
- TRBJ1-2 - TRBV28 TGTGCCAGCAGTTTATCAGCTAACTATGGCTACACCTTC CASSLSANYGYTF
- TRBJ1-4 - TRBV20-1 TGCAGTGCTAGTCCACCCAGGGACATCTATGATGAAAAACTGTTTTTT CSASPPRDIYDEKLFF
TRBD2 TRBJ2-3 - TRBV5-8 TGTGCCAGCAGCTTGTTGACTAGCGGGGAGTCAGATACGCAGTATTTT CASSLLTSGESDTQYF
- TRBJ1-2 - TRBV20-1 TGCAGTGCTAGTAAGAGTTATGGCTACACCTTC CSASKSYGYTF
TRBD2 TRBJ2-3 - TRBV10-3 TGTGCCATCAGTGAGGCGGCCCAGCGGGGGGGACCAGATACGCAGTATTTT CAISEAAQRGGPDTQYF
- TRBJ1-5 - TRBV19 TGTGCCACCTCTAGCGGGACGACACCTAATCAGCCCCAGCATTTT CATSSGTTPNQPQHF
TRBD1 TRBJ2-1 - TRBV4-3 TGCGCCAGCAGCCAGGGGACAGCTTTGTCCTACAATGAGCAGTTCTTC CASSQGTALSYNEQFF
- TRBJ2-3 - TRBV29-1 TGCAGCGTTGAAGGGACTTCGGAGGGAAGCACAGATACGCAGTATTTT CSVEGTSEGSTDTQYF
- TRBJ1-4 - TRBV7-9 TGTGCCAGCAGCTTAGGGTCGGGATCCAATGAAAAACTGTTTTTT CASSLGSGSNEKLFF
TRBD1 TRBJ1-4 - TRBV7-9 TGTGCCAGCAGCTTTGACAGGGGTAATGAAAAACTGTTTTTT CASSFDRGNEKLFF
- TRBJ1-4 - TRBV18 TGTGCCAGCTCACCATCGGGTGGGACTAATGAAAAACTGTTTTTT CASSPSGGTNEKLFF
TRBD2 TRBJ2-5 - TRBV25-1 TGTGCCAGCACCTCCGGGACTAGGAATACCCAGTACTTC CASTSGTRNTQYF
- TRBJ1-3 - TRBV7-2 TGTGCCAGCAGCTTCACACCTCGCTCTGGAAACACCATATATTTT CASSFTPRSGNTIYF
- TRBJ1-1 - TRBV5-6 TGTGCCAGCAGCTTGGGGCCGAACACTGAAGCTTTCTTT CASSLGPNTEAFF
- TRBJ2-7 - TRBV10-3 TGTGCCATCAGTGAGTATGAGGCCCCCAACGAGCAGTACTTC CAISEYEAPNEQYF
- TRBJ1-1 - TRBV27 TGTGCCAGCAGCCCAGGTCTTAACACTGAAGCTTTCTTT CASSPGLNTEAFF
TRBD1 TRBJ1-6 - TRBV30 TGTGCCTGGAGTTCACAGACAGGGGGGAGTGGTTCACCCCTCCACTTT CAWSSQTGGSGSPLHF
TRBD1 TRBJ2-1 - TRBV6-6 TGTGCCAGCAGTTATTCCGGGACAGGGGTGGATGAGCAGTTCTTC CASSYSGTGVDEQFF
TRBD1 TRBJ1-6 - TRBV19 TGTGCCAGTAGTATCGGACAGGATAATTCACCCCTCCACTTT CASSIGQDNSPLHF
- TRBJ1-1 - TRBV4-2 TGTGCCAGCAGCCGCGATTGGAGCTCAGACGCTTTCTTT CASSRDWSSDAFF